This T cell receptor (beta chain) came from a study of blood T cell repertoires in COVID-19. Study details: Donors in the United States, Italy and Spain gave samples during acute or convalescent COVID-19. PBMCs, B-cell-depleted T cells, or T cells provided the cDNA or gDNA that made up the material.

In the original analysis: Nucleated cell number was recorded as an estimate derived from reference gene primer amplification. The assay was immunoSEQ multiplex PCR, and TCRdb's table has in-frame clones only and misses some. V and J calls and clone size are given by that table; D and trimming were obtained from the DNA. The sample has about 110,000 clones, about 89% seen once; the top ten hold about 5.3%. Germline-derived CDR1 and CDR2 are MDHEN and SYDVKM. The CDR3 is 16 residues long. V dropped 3 bases and J dropped 6 bases, with 17 bases sitting between them. Specimen: peripheral blood. The rearrangement joins TRBV28 to TRBJ1-4, with D maybe TRBD1 (5 bases). This TCR came from a man between 40 and 49 years old with active or convalescent COVID-19. CDR3 in amino acids: CASSFWGQGGDEKLFF. DNA of the CDR3: TGTGCCAGCAGTTTTTGGGGTCAGGGCGGAGATGAAAAACTGTTTTTT. Using reference TRBV28 and TRBJ1-4 for the parts outside the CDR3, the full variable domain is DVKVTQSSRYLVKRTGEKVFLECVQDMDHENMFWYRQDPGLGLRLIYFSYDVKMKEKGDIPEGYSVSREKKERFSLILESASTNQTSMYLCASSFWGQGGDEKLFFGSGTQLSVL.